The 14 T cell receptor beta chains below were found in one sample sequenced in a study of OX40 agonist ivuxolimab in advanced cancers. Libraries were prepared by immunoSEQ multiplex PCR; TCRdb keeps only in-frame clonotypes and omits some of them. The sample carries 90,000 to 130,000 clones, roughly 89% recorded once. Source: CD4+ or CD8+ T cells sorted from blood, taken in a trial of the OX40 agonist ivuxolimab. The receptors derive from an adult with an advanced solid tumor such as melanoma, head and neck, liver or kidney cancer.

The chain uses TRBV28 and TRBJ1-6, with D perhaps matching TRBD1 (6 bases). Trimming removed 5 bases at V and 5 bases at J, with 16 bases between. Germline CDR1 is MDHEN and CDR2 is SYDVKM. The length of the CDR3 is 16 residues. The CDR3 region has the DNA TGTGCCAGCAGTGTCATAGGACAGACGGATAATTCACCCCTCCACTTT. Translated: CASSVIGQTDNSPLHF.

Here the CDR3 reads CASSLQFVAGVQGGQPQHF. CDR3 coding DNA: TGTGCCAGCAGCTTGCAGTTTGTGGCAGGGGTGCAGGGGGGGCAGCCCCAGCATTTT. The chain links TRBV7-8 to TRBJ1-5, with TRBD1 identical over 7 bases. This CDR3 has 19 amino acids. With 3 bases clipped from V and 7 bases from J, the junction kept 21 bases outside the gene matches. The germline V gene has CDR1 SGHVS and CDR2 FQNEAQ. Filled out from reference TRBV7-8 and TRBJ1-5, the complete variable domain reads GAGVSQSPRYKVAKRGQDVALRCDPISGHVSLFWYQQALGQGPEFLTYFQNEAQLDKSGLPSDRFFAERPEGSVSTLKIQRTQQEDSAVYLCASSLQFVAGVQGGQPQHFGDGTRLSIL.

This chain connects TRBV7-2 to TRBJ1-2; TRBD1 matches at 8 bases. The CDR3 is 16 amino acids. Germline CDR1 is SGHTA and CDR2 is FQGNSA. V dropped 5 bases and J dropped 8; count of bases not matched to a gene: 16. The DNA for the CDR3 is TGTGCCAGCAGCCAGACAGGGGCTCACCTCGCGGGGGGCTACACCTTC. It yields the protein CASSQTGAHLAGGYTF.

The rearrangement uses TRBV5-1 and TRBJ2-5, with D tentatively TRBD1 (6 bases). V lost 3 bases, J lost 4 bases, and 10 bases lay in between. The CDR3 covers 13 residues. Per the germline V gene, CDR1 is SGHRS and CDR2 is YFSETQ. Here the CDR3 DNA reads TGCGCCAGCAGCTCAGGGGCGGGAGAGACCCAGTACTTC. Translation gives CASSSGAGETQYF.

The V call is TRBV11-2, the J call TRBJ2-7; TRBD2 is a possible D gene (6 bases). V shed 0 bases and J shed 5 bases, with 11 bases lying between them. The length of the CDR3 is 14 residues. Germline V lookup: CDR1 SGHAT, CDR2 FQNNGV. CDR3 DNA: TGTGCCAGCAGCTTAGACGGGACTTCGAACGAGCAGTACTTC. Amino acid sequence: CASSLDGTSNEQYF.

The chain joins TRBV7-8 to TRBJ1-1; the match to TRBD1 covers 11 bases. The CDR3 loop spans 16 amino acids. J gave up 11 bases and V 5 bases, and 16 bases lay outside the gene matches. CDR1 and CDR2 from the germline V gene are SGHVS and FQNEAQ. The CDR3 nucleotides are TGTGCCAGCAGCCAGGCCGGGACAGGGGGGGTGGTAGGGGCTTTCTTT. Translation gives CASSQAGTGGVVGAFF.

CDR3 protein: CASSFSGPFTRKLFF. DNA for the CDR3: TGTGCCAGCAGCTTCTCCGGGCCTTTTACGCGAAAACTGTTTTTT. The rearrangement joins TRBV5-5 to TRBJ1-4; D unclear. Germline CDR1 reads SGHKS; CDR2 reads YYEKEE (reference sequence). The CDR3 totals 15 residues. Deletions cut 2 bases from V and 10 bases from J, with 18 bases between.

This chain's CDR3 is CASSYSSLVGELFF. Here the CDR3 DNA reads TGTGCCAGCAGTTACTCGAGCCTAGTGGGGGAGCTGTTTTTT. The rearrangement uses TRBV6-6 and TRBJ2-2; D gene unclear. V lost 0 bases and J lost 8, with 10 bases in between. The CDR3 consists of 14 residues. Germline loops: CDR1 MNHNY, CDR2 SVGAGI (reference sequence).

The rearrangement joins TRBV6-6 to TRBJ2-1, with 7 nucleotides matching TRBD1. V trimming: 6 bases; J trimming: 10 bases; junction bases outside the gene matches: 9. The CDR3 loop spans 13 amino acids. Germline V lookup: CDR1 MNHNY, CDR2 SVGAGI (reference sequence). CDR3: CASSPTGFGEQFF. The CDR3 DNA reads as TGTGCCAGCAGCCCGACAGGGTTTGGCGAGCAGTTCTTC.

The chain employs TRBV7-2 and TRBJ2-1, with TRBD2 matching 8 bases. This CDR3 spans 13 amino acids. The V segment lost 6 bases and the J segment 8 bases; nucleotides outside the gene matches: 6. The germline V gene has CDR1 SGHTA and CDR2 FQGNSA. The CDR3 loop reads CASRSGSYDEQFF. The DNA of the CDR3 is TGTGCCAGCAGAAGCGGGAGTTACGATGAGCAGTTCTTC.

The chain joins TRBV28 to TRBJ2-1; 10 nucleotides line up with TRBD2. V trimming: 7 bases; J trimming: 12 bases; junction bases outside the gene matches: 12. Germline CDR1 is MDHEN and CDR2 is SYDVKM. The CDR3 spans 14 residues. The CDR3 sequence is CASISGLAVRGQFF. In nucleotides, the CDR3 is TGTGCCAGCATTTCAGGACTAGCGGTGCGGGGGCAGTTCTTC.

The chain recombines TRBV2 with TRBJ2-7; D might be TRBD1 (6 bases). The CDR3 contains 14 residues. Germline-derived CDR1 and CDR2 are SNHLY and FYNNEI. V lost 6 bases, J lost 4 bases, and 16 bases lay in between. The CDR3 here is CASREDRTSYEQYF. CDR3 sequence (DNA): TGTGCCAGCAGGGAGGACAGAACTTCATACGAGCAGTACTTC.

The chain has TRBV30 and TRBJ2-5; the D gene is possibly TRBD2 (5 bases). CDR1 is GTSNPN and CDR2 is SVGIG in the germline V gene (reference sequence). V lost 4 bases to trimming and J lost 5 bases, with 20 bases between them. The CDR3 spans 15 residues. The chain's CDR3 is CAWILADFEMETQYF. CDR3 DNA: TGTGCCTGGATTCTGGCGGACTTCGAAATGGAGACCCAGTACTTC.

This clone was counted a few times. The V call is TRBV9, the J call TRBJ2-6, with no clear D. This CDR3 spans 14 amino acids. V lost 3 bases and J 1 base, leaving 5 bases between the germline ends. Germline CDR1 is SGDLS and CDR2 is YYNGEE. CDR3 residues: CASSAMSGANVLTF. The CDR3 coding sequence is TGTGCCAGCAGCGCTATGTCTGGGGCCAACGTCCTGACTTTC.